These 18 T cell receptor beta chains were all obtained from the same sample, sequenced in a study of blood T cell repertoires in COVID-19. The protocol was immunoSEQ multiplex PCR, while the TCRdb copy is restricted to in-frame clones and leaves out a portion. This table holds 350,000 to 450,000 clones, around 87% found once. The sequenced sample was PBMCs or T cells enriched from blood (not recorded which). The receptor set was obtained from a young man who had recovered from COVID-19.

The chain combines TRBV5-4 with TRBJ1-4, with D perhaps TRBD1 (5 bases). Trimming removed 4 bases at V and 0 bases at J, with 13 bases between. Germline values: CDR1 SGHNT, CDR2 YYREEE (reference sequence). CDR3 size: 16 residues. CDR3 DNA sequence: TGTGCCAGCAGCCTCGGACAAGGAGCAACTAATGAAAAACTGTTTTTT. This codes for CASSLGQGATNEKLFF.

The rearrangement uses TRBV19 and TRBJ2-7; 9 bases are shared with TRBD2. CDR1 and CDR2 from the germline V gene are LNHDA and SQIVND (reference sequence). Trimming at V came to 5 bases and at J to 6 bases, leaving 11 bases not matched to a gene. The CDR3 contains 15 residues. The CDR3 region is CASSFISGGGSEQYF. CDR3 nucleotide sequence: TGTGCCAGTAGTTTTATTAGCGGGGGAGGTAGCGAGCAGTACTTC.

The rearrangement uses TRBV18 and TRBJ2-5; 13 bases are shared with TRBD2. Trimming at V came to 5 bases and at J to 0 bases, leaving 3 bases not matched to a gene. CDR1 KGHSH and CDR2 LQKENI come from the germline V gene. CDR3 size: 16 residues. Written as DNA, the CDR3 is TGTGCCAGCTCAGAGGGACTAGCGGGAAACCAAGAGACCCAGTACTTC. Protein sequence: CASSEGLAGNQETQYF.

The chain links TRBV2 to TRBJ1-1; 7 nucleotides match TRBD1. Trimming removed 8 bases from V and 11 bases from J; junction bases left unmatched: 14. CDR3 length: 13 amino acids. Germline CDR1 reads SNHLY; CDR2 reads FYNNEI. CDR3 in DNA: TGTGCCAGCGATCCGCCGTTAGGGGGCTCGGCTTTCTTT. It codes for CASDPPLGGSAFF.

The chain joins TRBV18 to TRBJ2-3, with 7 nucleotides matching TRBD2. V was clipped by 3 bases and J by 3 bases; unmatched bases: 6. CDR1 KGHSH and CDR2 LQKENI come from the germline V gene. The CDR3 has 15 residues. The CDR3 loop is CASSPMDGRTDTQYF. CDR3 DNA: TGTGCCAGCTCACCCATGGACGGGAGGACAGATACGCAGTATTTT.

The chain uses TRBV5-1 and TRBJ2-3, with TRBD2 matching 9 bases. Per the germline V gene, CDR1 is SGHRS and CDR2 is YFSETQ. V gave up 5 bases and J gave up 5 bases; unmatched junction bases: 9. The CDR3 length is 15 residues. The DNA for the CDR3 is TGCGCCAGCAGTTCTGCGGGAGGGCCGGGAGATACGCAGTATTTT. Translating it yields CASSSAGGPGDTQYF. The variable domain in full, with the rest retrieved from reference TRBV5-1 and TRBJ2-3, is KAGVTQTPRYLIKTRGQQVTLSCSPISGHRSVSWYQQTPGQGLQFLFEYFSETQRNKGNFPGRFSGRQFSNSRSEMNVSTLELGDSALYLCASSSAGGPGDTQYFGPGTRLTVL.

Regarding this clone: Other DNA sequences in this specimen translate into the identical CDR3. The rearrangement uses TRBV5-4 and TRBJ2-5; 7 bases are shared with TRBD1. The V segment lost 5 bases and the J segment 2 bases; nucleotides outside the gene matches: 3. This CDR3 region has 13 residues. Per germline, CDR1 SGHNT and CDR2 YYREEE (reference sequence). In DNA form, the CDR3 reads TGTGCCAGCAGTCCGGGACAGCAAGAGACCCAGTACTTC. This codes for CASSPGQQETQYF.

This clone was seen only a few times. The J gene is TRBJ2-7, the V gene TRBV6-2 or TRBV6-3; possibly TRBD2 for D (6 bases). Germline V gives CDR1 MNHEY, CDR2 SVGEGT. This CDR3 has 13 amino acids. Trimming removed 4 bases from V and 5 bases from J, with 12 bases in between. In DNA, the CDR3 is TGTGCCAGCAGTTCGTGGGAGCGGGACGAGCAGTACTTC. Protein sequence: CASSSWERDEQYF.

The CDR3 sequence is CASSTGTGYRYTEAFF. The CDR3 bases are TGTGCCAGTAGTACCGGGACAGGGTACAGATACACTGAAGCTTTCTTT. V usage is TRBV19 and J usage is TRBJ1-1; 9 nucleotides agree with TRBD1. In germline, CDR1 is LNHDA, CDR2 SQIVND (reference sequence). The CDR3 has 16 amino acids. After removal of 4 bases from V and 3 bases from J, the junction contained 9 bases not matched to a gene.

A word on this clone: Other DNA sequences in this sample translate to the same CDR3. The chain joins TRBV5-1 to TRBJ2-2; TRBD1 is a possible D gene (5 bases). CDR1 SGHRS and CDR2 YFSETQ come from the germline V gene. V was cut by 3 bases and J by 1 base, with 7 bases left in between. The CDR3 covers 14 residues. For the CDR3, the DNA is TGCGCCAGCAGCTCCGGACAGAACACCGGGGAGCTGTTTTTT. This translates into CASSSGQNTGELFF.

Turning to this clone: Germline is not matched at one junction end, which may reflect a read error. The J gene is TRBJ1-2, the V gene TRBV29-1; tentative D call: TRBD1 (5 bases). There are 13 residues in the CDR3. Germline V CDR1 and CDR2: SQVTM, ANQGSEA. CDR3 DNA: TGCAGCGCTGAAAAGCAGGGAATTAATGGCTACACCTTC. Translation gives CSAEKQGINGYTF.

This clone was counted a few times. The rearrangement joins TRBV3-1 (or the pseudogene TRBV3-2) to TRBJ1-2; D is uncertain. Germline V CDR1 and CDR2: LGHDT, YNNKEL (reference sequence). The CDR3 length is 15 residues. Trimming cost V 1 base and J 6 bases, with 15 bases left between them. DNA for the CDR3: TGTGCCAGCAGCCAAGCCAACGGTGCTGTTAATGGCTACACCTTC. This encodes CASSQANGAVNGYTF.

The chain couples TRBV9 to TRBJ2-2; TRBD1 matches 7 bases. V lost 3 bases to trimming and J lost 6 bases; unmatched junction nucleotides: 11. The CDR3 covers 16 residues. Germline V gene sequence: CDR1 SGDLS, CDR2 YYNGEE. Here the CDR3 reads CASSGTGSPGAGELFF. The CDR3 DNA is TGTGCCAGCAGCGGGACAGGATCCCCTGGGGCCGGGGAGCTGTTTTTT.

This chain links TRBV18 with TRBJ1-1; 10 bases fit TRBD1. The CDR3 runs to 16 residues. Germline V gene sequence: CDR1 KGHSH, CDR2 LQKENI. The ends lost 2 bases at V and 0 bases at J; junction bases unmatched: 3. The CDR3 region has the DNA TGTGCCAGCTCACCAGGGACAGGGGCACTGAACACTGAAGCTTTCTTT. Translated: CASSPGTGALNTEAFF.

The V and J genes are TRBV3-1 (or the pseudogene TRBV3-2) and TRBJ1-1; D uncertain. Germline lookup yields CDR1 LGHDT and CDR2 YNNKEL (reference sequence). This CDR3 contains 15 residues. Trimming removed 4 bases at V and 3 bases at J, with 15 bases between. CDR3 residues: CASSPFGVRYTEAFF. The CDR3 DNA follows: TGTGCCAGCAGCCCGTTCGGGGTGAGGTACACTGAAGCTTTCTTT.

The chain uses TRBV12-5 and TRBJ1-1, with D unresolved. The germline V gene has CDR1 LGHNT and CDR2 FRNRAP. This CDR3 has 15 residues. The V gene lost 0 bases and the J gene lost 1 base, with 9 bases spanning the gap. The CDR3 here is CASGLVQEENTEAFF. In DNA form, the CDR3 reads TGTGCTAGTGGTTTGGTACAAGAAGAGAACACTGAAGCTTTCTTT.

The V and J genes are TRBV7-9 and TRBJ2-7, with D unresolved. Trimming removed 8 bases at V and 5 bases at J, with 7 bases between. Germline-derived CDR1 and CDR2 are SEHNR and FQNEAQ (reference sequence). The CDR3 sequence is 10 residues long. CDR3 coding DNA: TGTGCCAGCGAGGAGAACGAGCAGTACTTC. As protein: CASEENEQYF.

The gene calls are TRBV6-5 and TRBJ1-1; 8 nucleotides agree with TRBD1. The CDR3 runs 15 residues. Trimming removed 6 bases from V and 1 base from J; junction bases left unmatched: 7. Germline lookup yields CDR1 MNHEY and CDR2 SVGAGI. CDR3 amino acids: CASSRQGAPNTEAFF. In DNA form, the CDR3 reads TGTGCCAGCAGCCGGCAGGGGGCCCCGAACACTGAAGCTTTCTTT.